This TCR beta chain was captured in a study of T cells in Graves' hyperthyroidism and ophthalmopathy (dated by TCRdb to the late 2010s). Turning to the overall study: Peripheral blood samples were taken at the time of initial diagnosis, prior to any treatment. TCR Vbeta CDR3 sequencing of 135 peripheral blood samples (under 45 ophthalmopathy, about 80 hyperthyroidism and around 17 progressor patients) is reported in the paper. For training and testing, the approximately 97 patients in the discovery cohort were randomly divided in a 7:3 ratio. TCR V-J signatures able to tell the groups apart were searched for in a discovery cohort of around 95 patients, of whom around 42 had Graves' ophthalmopathy and some 60 had stable Graves' hyperthyroidism. Following sampling, methimazole starting at 30 mg daily was given to hyperthyroidism patients, and high-dose intravenous methylprednisolone was given to ophthalmopathy patients. Prospective prediction of ophthalmopathy was tested in an independent validation cohort of some 19 hyperthyroidism patients and 17 patients who later progressed to ophthalmopathy. In addition, the study compared T-cell repertoires in thyroid tissue and in blood from about 6 Graves' hyperthyroidism patients. Study-level results and caveats: During validation, the model predicted progression to ophthalmopathy a median of around 6 months ahead of onset, with around 65% sensitivity and around 73% specificity. Most expanded thyroid clonotypes (frequency above 0.001) were also detected in blood, a finding suggesting that blood repertoires may reflect thyroid immune responses. No statistical method was used to fix the sample size in advance, and group allocation was not hidden from the investigators. A model built on a 13 V-J signature distinguished ophthalmopathy from stable hyperthyroidism, reaching roughly 88% sensitivity and about 81% specificity in cross-validation and 80%/75% in testing.

TCR beta CDR3 regions were amplified from RNA transcripts. A first-round RT-PCR of the TCR CDR3 used the HTBI primer set with the Qiagen OneStep RT-PCR kit. Libraries were constructed in a second round of multiplex PCR, after which size selection and purification were performed. The libraries were sequenced on an Illumina HiSeq2000 using paired-end 100 bp reads. The original pipeline was this. SOAPnuke was used to process the raw data, throwing out any read that contained adapters or uncalled bases, had a mean Phred below 15, or lacked an exact constant-primer or identifier match. COPE v1.2.5 was used to merge high-quality paired reads, and clonotypes were defined as unique nucleotide sequences. MiTCR v1.1 was used to align the clonotypes against IMGT TRBV, TRBD and TRBJ reference segments. The analysis included only V-J combinations with a frequency above 0.0001, which together covered approximately 99% of the repertoires. The TCS score was defined as the ratio of F50 (clonal expansion) to E x V (chaos), calculated using BLOSUM62-based TCRdist between CDR3 peptides within each V-J. Welch's t-statistics and random forest reduced approximately 520 V-J features to 13, which were used in a naive Bayes classifier (R e1071). TCRdb trimmed public reads at Q25 via fastp, called clones via MiXCR and kept in-frame beta chains. Each entry merges the rows of one CDR3 protein and shows their most common DNA and genes. TCRdb, not the original authors, processed these V and J calls. This sample has 700,000 or so distinct CDR3 sequences in its table, and 15% to 20% of those were observed once. Under 10% of the sample goes to the ten largest clones.

A patient counted as having stable Graves' hyperthyroidism if no progression to ophthalmopathy occurred over 18 months of follow-up. Hyperthyroidism patients were newly diagnosed, had a disease duration of under 2 months, and were aged 18 to 65 years. Patients with uncontrolled infections, other autoimmune diseases, pregnancy or lactation were excluded. Diagnoses were established on the basis of clinical symptoms, serum thyroxine and TRAb, thyroid ultrasound, and orbital computed tomography. Ficoll-Paque density gradient centrifugation was used to isolate PBMCs from approximately 11 ml of fresh peripheral blood. Trizol reagent was used to extract total RNA, and RNA quality was then checked on an Agilent 2100 Bioanalyzer. This clonotype has only a few counts. What antigen it recognizes has not been identified. Base qualities were left out, and no much larger clone turns up one base away. The CDR3 covers 15 residues, taking in both the cysteine and the phenylalanine. Here the CDR3 DNA is all that survives: 45 bases in frame from base 1. The junction carries 24 bases between V and J, which are trimmed by 6 bases and 6 bases respectively. In the germline V gene (reference sequence), CDR1 corresponds to DFQATT and CDR2 to SNEGSKA.

This sequence uses TRBV20-1 and TRBJ2-7; the D assignment is uncertain and may be TRBD1 or TRBD2, with 5 bases supporting each. The TCR comes from a young man with Graves' hyperthyroidism. Sequenced input: blood. The CDR3: CSAQSPGSRVSEQYF. The base sequence is TGCAGTGCCCAATCGCCAGGGAGCAGAGTGAGCGAGCAGTACTTC.